The rows below give T cell receptor beta chains drawn from one sample of a study of Graves' ophthalmopathy and Graves' hyperthyroidism. Each CDR3 protein is one row after TCRdb ran MiXCR on the multiplex PCR reads. This table has about 240,000 distinct CDR3 sequences, around 45% appearing once. The sample consisted of peripheral blood. The receptors derive from an adult man with Graves' ophthalmopathy. The CDR3 runs from the conserved cysteine through the conserved F or W. D genes are given only for firm matches. Clone sizes are given selectively: once, few, many, or a class where the clone is expanded.

TRBJ1-1	.	TRBV28	.	CASSLIVGNGGGEAFF	TGTGCCAGCAGTTTAATAGTGGGCAACGGAGGGGGTGAAGCTTTCTTT
TRBJ2-3	.	TRBV24-1	.	CATTSTYTDTQYF	TGTGCCACCACTAGCACCTACACAGATACGCAGTATTTT
TRBJ1-6	.	TRBV7-2	.	CASRVQAGGNSPLHF	TGTGCCAGCAGGGTACAAGCGGGGGGTAATTCACCCCTCCACTTT
TRBJ2-7	.	TRBV12-3/TRBV12-4	few	CASRLSTGGEQYF	TGTGCCAGCAGGTTATCGACCGGGGGAGAGCAGTACTTC
TRBJ1-6	.	TRBV25-1	.	CASSLPGMNSPLHF	TGTGCCAGCAGTTTGCCGGGGATGAATTCACCCCTCCACTTT
TRBJ1-5	TRBD1	TRBV19	.	CASRSGTVNNQPQHF	TGTGCCAGTAGATCCGGGACAGTTAACAATCAGCCCCAGCATTTT
TRBJ1-5	.	TRBV18	.	CASSPSSRYSNQPQHF	TGTGCCAGCTCACCATCGTCGAGGTATAGCAATCAACCCCAGCATTTT
TRBJ2-2	TRBD2	TRBV15	.	CATLRGLAGVTGELFF	TGTGCCACCCTACGAGGACTAGCGGGAGTAACCGGGGAGCTGTTTTTT
TRBJ1-6	.	TRBV9	few	CASSAGGQGGSPLHF	TGTGCTAGTTCGGCGGGGGGGCAGGGCGGCTCACCCCTCCACTTT
TRBJ2-5	.	TRBV10-1	.	CASSERPEETQYF	TGCGCCAGCAGTGAGCGGCCCGAAGAGACCCAGTACTTC
TRBJ1-5	TRBD1	TRBV13	few	CASRAGQGNQPQHF	TGTGCCAGCAGAGCTGGACAGGGGAATCAGCCCCAGCATTTT
TRBJ2-7	.	TRBV20-1	.	CSARGAPREQYF	TGCAGTGCTAGAGGGGCCCCACGCGAGCAGTACTTC
TRBJ1-2	.	TRBV10-3	.	CASSYSRPGYGYTF	TGTGCCAGCAGTTACTCGAGGCCAGGCTATGGCTACACCTTC
TRBJ2-5	TRBD2	TRBV10-3	many	CAISESHRTSGSSQYF	TGTGCCATCAGTGAGTCCCATCGGACTAGCGGGAGCAGCCAGTACTTC
TRBJ2-1	TRBD1	TRBV9	.	CASSSRTGRRVDEQFF	TGTGCCAGCAGCTCCCGGACAGGGAGGCGAGTCGATGAGCAGTTCTTC
TRBJ2-5	.	TRBV6-5	few	CASSYGTTSYQETQYF	TGTGCCAGCAGTTACGGGACAACTAGCTACCAAGAGACCCAGTACTTC
TRBJ1-1	TRBD1	TRBV2	.	CASREDRANTEAFF	TGTGCCAGCAGAGAGGACAGGGCGAACACTGAAGCTTTCTTT
TRBJ1-2	.	TRBV11-2	.	CASSPGTPVGYGYTF	TGTGCCAGCAGCCCCGGGACCCCGGTTGGGTATGGCTACACCTTC
TRBJ1-2	.	TRBV14	few	CASSQVPGMDGYTF	TGTGCCAGCAGCCAAGTTCCCGGGATGGATGGCTACACCTTC
TRBJ1-1	TRBD1	TRBV2	.	CASSAHGGTEVEAFF	TGTGCCAGCAGTGCTCACGGAGGGACAGAAGTTGAAGCTTTCTTT
TRBJ1-2	.	TRBV12-3/TRBV12-4	.	CASSLASRGGYTF	TGTGCCAGCAGTTTAGCTAGCAGGGGCGGCTACACCTTC
TRBJ2-2	.	TRBV7-8	few	CASSLALSTGELFF	TGTGCCAGCAGCTTAGCCTTGAGCACCGGGGAGCTGTTTTTT
TRBJ2-6	.	TRBV19	.	CASSSGLSGANVLTF	TGTGCCAGTAGCTCAGGGTTAAGTGGGGCCAACGTCCTGACTTTC
TRBJ2-2	TRBD2	TRBV7-8	.	CASSPGEGTSGSGELFF	TGTGCCAGCAGCCCCGGGGAGGGGACTAGCGGGAGCGGGGAGCTGTTTTTT
TRBJ2-3	.	TRBV10-3	few	CAISEFQGTDTQYF	TGTGCCATCAGTGAGTTTCAGGGGACAGATACGCAGTATTTT
TRBJ2-5	TRBD2	TRBV20-1	.	CSARAQRGRQETQYF	TGCAGTGCTAGGGCCCAGCGGGGGCGCCAGGAGACCCAGTACTTC
TRBJ1-5	TRBD1	TRBV9	few	CASSLRDRNNQPQHF	TGTGCCAGCAGTCTCCGGGACAGGAACAATCAGCCCCAGCATTTT
TRBJ2-5	.	TRBV10-3	few	CASSYQPGQSQETQYF	TGTGCCAGCAGTTACCAACCCGGACAAAGCCAAGAGACCCAGTACTTC
TRBJ1-5	.	TRBV27	few	CASTPDEGKPQHF	TGTGCCAGCACCCCCGACGAGGGTAAGCCCCAGCATTTT
TRBJ1-6	TRBD1	TRBV5-1	few	CASSLGTERSPLHF	TGCGCCAGCAGCCTCGGGACAGAAAGGTCACCCCTCCACTTT
TRBJ2-7	TRBD1	TRBV7-9	.	CASSSGTGTEQYF	TGTGCCAGCAGCTCAGGGACAGGGACCGAGCAGTACTTC